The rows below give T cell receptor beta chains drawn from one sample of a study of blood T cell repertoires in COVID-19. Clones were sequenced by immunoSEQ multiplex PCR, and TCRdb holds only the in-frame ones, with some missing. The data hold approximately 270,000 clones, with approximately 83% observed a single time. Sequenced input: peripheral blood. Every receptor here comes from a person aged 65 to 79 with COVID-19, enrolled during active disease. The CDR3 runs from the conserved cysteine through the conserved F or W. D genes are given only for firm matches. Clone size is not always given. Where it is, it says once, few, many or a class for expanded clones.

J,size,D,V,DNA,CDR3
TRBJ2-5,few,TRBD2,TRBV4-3,TGCGCCAGCAGCCAAGTGCGGGGGATCGGGGAGACCCAGTACTTC,CASSQVRGIGETQYF
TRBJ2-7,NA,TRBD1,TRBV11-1,TGTGCCAGCAGCCTCCGTCCCGGGACAGGGGGCCATTGGCAGTACTTC,CASSLRPGTGGHWQYF
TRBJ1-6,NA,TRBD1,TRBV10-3,TGTGCCATCAGGGGACAGAGTAATTCACCCCTCCACTTT,CAIRGQSNSPLHF
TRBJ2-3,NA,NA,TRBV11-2,TGTGCCAGCAGCTTAGTTTTCCAGCGGAGTGGAGTGGATACGCAGTATTTT,CASSLVFQRSGVDTQYF
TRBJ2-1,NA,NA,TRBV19,TGTGCCAGTAGTGCAGAAGGGGACTGGATTCAGTTCTTC,CASSAEGDWIQFF
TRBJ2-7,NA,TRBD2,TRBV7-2,TGTGCCAGCAGCACCGGACTAGTCGAGCAGTACTTC,CASSTGLVEQYF
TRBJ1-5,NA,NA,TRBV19,TGTGCCAGTGACTCTTTGGACTGGGGCAATCAGCCCCAGCATTTT,CASDSLDWGNQPQHF
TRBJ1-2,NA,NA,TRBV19,TGTGCCAGTAGTATTTGGGGCGATGGTAACTATGGCTACACCTTC,CASSIWGDGNYGYTF
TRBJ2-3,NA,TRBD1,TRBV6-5,TGTGCCAGCAGTTACGGCAGGGGGCTTGTAGATACGCAGTATTTT,CASSYGRGLVDTQYF
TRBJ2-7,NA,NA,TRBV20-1,TGCAGTGCCCCACTAGTCGACGAGCAGTACTTC,CSAPLVDEQYF
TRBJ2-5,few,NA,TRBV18,TGTGCCAGCTCACGCAGCGTGGGAGAGACCCAGTACTTC,CASSRSVGETQYF
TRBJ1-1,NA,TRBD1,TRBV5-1,TGCGCCAGCAGCCAATACAGGGGAGTTTCGGCTTTCTTT,CASSQYRGVSAFF
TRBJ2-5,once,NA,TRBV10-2,TGCGCCAGCAGTGCGCGGGATTGGGAGACCCAGTACTTC,CASSARDWETQYF
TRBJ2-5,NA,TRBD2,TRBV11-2,TGTGCCAGCAGCTTAAGGGCTAGCGGGGGACAAGAGACCCAGTACTTC,CASSLRASGGQETQYF
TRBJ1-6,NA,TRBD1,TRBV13,TGTGCCAGCAGCCAAAGGACAGGGGGTAAGTCACCCCTCCACTTT,CASSQRTGGKSPLHF
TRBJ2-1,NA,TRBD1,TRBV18,TGTGCCAGCTCACCGCCGAGACAGGGGCGGAATGAGCAGTTCTTC,CASSPPRQGRNEQFF
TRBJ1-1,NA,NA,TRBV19,TGTGCCAGTAGTATACGGAGGAACACTGAAGCTTTCTTT,CASSIRRNTEAFF
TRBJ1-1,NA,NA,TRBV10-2,TGCGCCAGCAGTCTGACAGTTAACACTGAAGCTTTCTTT,CASSLTVNTEAFF
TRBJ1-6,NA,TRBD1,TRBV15,TGTGCCACCAGCAGAGAAGGCCCCGGACAGGGGAGGGGATCACCCCTCCACTTT,CATSREGPGQGRGSPLHF
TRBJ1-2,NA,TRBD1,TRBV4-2,TGTGCCAGCAGCCAAGGGGTGGCTCAGGGGGCGCGCGGCTACACCTTC,CASSQGVAQGARGYTF
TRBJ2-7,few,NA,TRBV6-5,TGTGCCAGCAGTCCCAATAGAGTCGGGTACGAGCAGTACTTC,CASSPNRVGYEQYF
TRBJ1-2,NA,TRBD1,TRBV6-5,TGTGCCAGTAGACAGGGAAGCTATGGCTACACCTTC,CASRQGSYGYTF
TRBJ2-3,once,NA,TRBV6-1,TGTGCCAGCAGTGAAGCGCTCTCAGACACAGATACGCAGTATTTT,CASSEALSDTDTQYF
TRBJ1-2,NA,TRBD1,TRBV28,TGTGCCAGCAGTCCGGGACAGGTCTATGGCTACACCTTC,CASSPGQVYGYTF
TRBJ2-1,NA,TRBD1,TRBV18,TGTGCCAGCTCACCGCGACAGGGGGCCTCCTACAATGAGCAGTTCTTC,CASSPRQGASYNEQFF
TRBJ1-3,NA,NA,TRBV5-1,TGCGCCAGCAGCTTGGCCGGAGGGGCTGGAAACACCATATATTTT,CASSLAGGAGNTIYF
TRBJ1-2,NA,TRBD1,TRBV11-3,TGTGCCAGCAGCCGAACAGGGGGAGATGGCTACACCTTC,CASSRTGGDGYTF
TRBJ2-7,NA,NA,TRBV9,TGTGCCAGCAGCCCCGTCGGGGTGGGCTACGAGCAGTACTTC,CASSPVGVGYEQYF
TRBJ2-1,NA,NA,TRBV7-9,TGTGCCAGCAGGTCCGCCGGGTCGCGCAATGAGCAGTTCTTC,CASRSAGSRNEQFF
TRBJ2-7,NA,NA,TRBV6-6,TGTGCCAGCAATCACAGGAGCTACGAGCAGTACTTC,CASNHRSYEQYF
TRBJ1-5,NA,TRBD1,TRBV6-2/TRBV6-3,TGTGCCAGCAGTTATCTGGACAGGGTTCAGCCCCAGCATTTT,CASSYLDRVQPQHF
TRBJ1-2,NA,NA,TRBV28,TGTGCCGCTCTTACAGGGCGGGCCTATGGCTACACCTTC,CAALTGRAYGYTF
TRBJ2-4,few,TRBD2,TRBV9,TGTGCCAGCAGCGTAGGTGATAGCGGGGGGAGTGGGGCCAAAAACATTCAGTACTTC,CASSVGDSGGSGAKNIQYF
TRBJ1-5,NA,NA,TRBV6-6,TGTGCCAGCAAAGGGACTTCTCGGCGGCAGCCCCAGCATTTT,CASKGTSRRQPQHF
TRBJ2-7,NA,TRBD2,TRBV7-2,TGTGCCAGCGCCATTAGCGGGGGGGACCGCGAGCAGTACTTC,CASAISGGDREQYF
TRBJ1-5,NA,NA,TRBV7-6,TGTGCCAGCAGCTTAAGCGACAATCAGCCCCAGCATTTT,CASSLSDNQPQHF